This TCR beta chain was observed in a study of vaccination effects on CD4 cells after COVID-19. The V segment lost 1 base and the J segment 2 bases; nucleotides outside the gene matches: 4. The CDR3 spans 16 residues. Germline-derived CDR1 and CDR2 are LNHDA and SQIVND (reference sequence). By proportion, this clone is large. What it binds is not known. In the ViraFEST assay, antigen-specific CD4+ clonotypes were identified by expansion after peptide-pool stimulation. Cells that had been cultured for 10 days were the source of isolated CD4+ T cells. Neither prior SARS-CoV-2 infection nor positive nucleocapsid antibodies were present in the vaccine recipients. Generated by immunoSEQ multiplex PCR, the TCRdb table keeps only in-frame clones and is missing some. The sample includes approximately 74,000 clones, approximately 72% of them seen just once.

This specimen was CD4+ T cells from PBMCs cultured with HCoV-NL63 spike peptides, taken before COVID-19 vaccination. The origin of this receptor is a human donor who received a COVID-19 vaccine. The gene calls are TRBV19 and TRBJ1-2, with 10 nucleotides matching TRBD1. The DNA of the CDR3 is TGTGCCAGTAGTATAGTTGCGGGACAGGGGAACTATGGCTACACCTTC. It translates to CASSIVAGQGNYGYTF.